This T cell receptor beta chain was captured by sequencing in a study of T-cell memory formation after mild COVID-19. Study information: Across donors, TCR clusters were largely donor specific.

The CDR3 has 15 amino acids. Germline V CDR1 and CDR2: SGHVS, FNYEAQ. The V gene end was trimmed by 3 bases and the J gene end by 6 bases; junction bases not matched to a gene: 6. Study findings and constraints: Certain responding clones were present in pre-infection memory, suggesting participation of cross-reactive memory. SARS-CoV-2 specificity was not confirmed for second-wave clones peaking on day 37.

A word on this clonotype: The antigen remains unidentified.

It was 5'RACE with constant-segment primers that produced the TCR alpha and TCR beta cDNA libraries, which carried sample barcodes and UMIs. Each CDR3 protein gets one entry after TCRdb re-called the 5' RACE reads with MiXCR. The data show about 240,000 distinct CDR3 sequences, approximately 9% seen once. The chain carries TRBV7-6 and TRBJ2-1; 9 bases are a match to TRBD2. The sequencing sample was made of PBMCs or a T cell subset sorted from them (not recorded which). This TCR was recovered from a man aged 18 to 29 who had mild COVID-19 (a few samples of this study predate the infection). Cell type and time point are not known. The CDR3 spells CASSFGLAGINEQFF. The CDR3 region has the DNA TGTGCCAGCAGCTTCGGGCTAGCGGGGATCAATGAGCAGTTCTTC.